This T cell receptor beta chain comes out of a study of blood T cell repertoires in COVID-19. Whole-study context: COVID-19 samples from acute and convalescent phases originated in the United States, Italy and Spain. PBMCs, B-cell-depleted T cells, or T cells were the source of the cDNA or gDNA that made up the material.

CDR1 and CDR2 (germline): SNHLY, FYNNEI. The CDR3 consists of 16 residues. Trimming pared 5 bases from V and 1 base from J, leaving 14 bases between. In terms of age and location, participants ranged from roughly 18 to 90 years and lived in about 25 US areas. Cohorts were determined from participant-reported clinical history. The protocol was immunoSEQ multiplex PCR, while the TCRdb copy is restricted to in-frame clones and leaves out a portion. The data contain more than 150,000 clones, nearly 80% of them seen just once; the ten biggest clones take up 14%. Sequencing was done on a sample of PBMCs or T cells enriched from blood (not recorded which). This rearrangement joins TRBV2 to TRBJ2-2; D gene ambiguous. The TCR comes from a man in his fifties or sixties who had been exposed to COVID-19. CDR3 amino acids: CASSTPAGRNTGELFF. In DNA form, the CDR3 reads TGTGCCAGCAGTACCCCAGCAGGTCGGAACACCGGGGAGCTGTTTTTT.